This T cell receptor (beta chain) appears in the sequencing data of a study of blood T cell repertoires in COVID-19. Germline V CDR1 and CDR2: SEHNR, FQNEAQ (reference sequence). The CDR3 extends over 14 amino acids. V dropped 3 bases and J dropped 10 bases, with 13 bases sitting between them. Profiling relied on immunoSEQ multiplex PCR, and the TCRdb table lists in-frame clones only, not all of them. In the table there are about 340,000 clones, approximately 90% of which are singletons. The chain has TRBV7-9 and TRBJ1-6; maybe TRBD1 (5 bases). Sequenced input: peripheral blood. This clonotype originated in a woman younger than 35 who had recovered from COVID-19. CDR3 sequence reads: CASSFAGLRSPLHF. CDR3 DNA: TGTGCCAGCAGCTTTGCGGGACTCAGGTCACCCCTCCACTTT.